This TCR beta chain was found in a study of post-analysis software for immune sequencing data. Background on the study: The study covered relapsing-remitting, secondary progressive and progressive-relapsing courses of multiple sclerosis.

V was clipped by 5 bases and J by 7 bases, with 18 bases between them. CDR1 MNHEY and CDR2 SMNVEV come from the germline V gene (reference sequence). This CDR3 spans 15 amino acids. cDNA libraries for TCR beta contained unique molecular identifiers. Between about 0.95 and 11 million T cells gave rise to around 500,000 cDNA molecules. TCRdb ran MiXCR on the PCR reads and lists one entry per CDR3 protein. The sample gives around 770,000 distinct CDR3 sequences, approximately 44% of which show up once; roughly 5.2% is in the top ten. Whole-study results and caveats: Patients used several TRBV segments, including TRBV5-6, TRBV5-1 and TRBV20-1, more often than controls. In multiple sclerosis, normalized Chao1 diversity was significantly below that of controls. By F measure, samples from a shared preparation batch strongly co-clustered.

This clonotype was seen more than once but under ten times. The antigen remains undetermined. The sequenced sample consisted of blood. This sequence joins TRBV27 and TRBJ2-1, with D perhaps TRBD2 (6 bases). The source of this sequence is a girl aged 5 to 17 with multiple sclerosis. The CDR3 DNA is TGTGCCAGCAGTCCCCGGACTGCCGGGGGAAATGAGCAGTTCTTC. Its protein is CASSPRTAGGNEQFF.